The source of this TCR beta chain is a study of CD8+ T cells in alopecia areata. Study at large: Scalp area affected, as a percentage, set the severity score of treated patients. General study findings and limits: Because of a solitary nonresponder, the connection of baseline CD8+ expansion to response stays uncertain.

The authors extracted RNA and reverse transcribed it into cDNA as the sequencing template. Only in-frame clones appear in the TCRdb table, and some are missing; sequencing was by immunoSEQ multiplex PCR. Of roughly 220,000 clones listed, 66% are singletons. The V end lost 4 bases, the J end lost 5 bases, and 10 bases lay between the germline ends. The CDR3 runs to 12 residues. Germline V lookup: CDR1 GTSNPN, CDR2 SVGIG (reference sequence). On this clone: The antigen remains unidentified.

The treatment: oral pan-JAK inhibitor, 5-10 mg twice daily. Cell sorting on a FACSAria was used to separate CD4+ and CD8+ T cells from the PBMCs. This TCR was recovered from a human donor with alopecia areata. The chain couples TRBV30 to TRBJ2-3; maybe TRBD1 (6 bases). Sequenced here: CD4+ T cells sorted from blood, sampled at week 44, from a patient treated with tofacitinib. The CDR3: CAWTEQGDTQYF. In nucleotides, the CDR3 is TGTGCCTGGACCGAACAGGGAGATACGCAGTATTTT.